A single sample is the source of the 16 T cell receptor beta chains below, sequenced in a study of prognosis after radiotherapy for stage I lung cancer (dated by TCRdb to the early 2020s). Sequencing instrument: Illumina HiSeq 3000. Two rounds of multiplex PCR on genomic DNA were used to amplify the TCR beta CDR3 region. The first PCR round used primers specific to each TRBV and TRBJ gene, with sequences filed in Chinese patent CN105087789A. The public reads were reanalyzed by TCRdb: fastp trimming at Q25, MiXCR alignment, in-frame beta chains only. Every entry covers one CDR3 protein and lists the most common genes and DNA from its rows. The sample contains approximately 22,000 distinct CDR3 sequences, roughly 47% of them found a single time. The ten largest clonotypes hold 30% to 35% of the sample. Sequences were derived from PBMCs, sampled before or after stereotactic body radiation therapy (not recorded which). The receptors shown here come from a donor aged 50 or older with non-small cell lung cancer.

As for this clonotype: The junction departs from germline at one end; a sequencing error may be responsible. The chain employs TRBV5-4 and TRBJ2-7; 10 nucleotides align to TRBD2. Germline values: CDR1 SGHNT, CDR2 YYREEE (reference sequence). CDR3 size: 14 residues. The CDR3 DNA reads TGTGCCATCAGCTTGGGGACTAGCGAATACGAGCAGTACTTC. This translates into CAISLGTSEYEQYF.

This clonotype has just a few counts. A much larger clone differs from this one at a single base, so this may be a read error. The rearrangement joins TRBV3-1 to TRBJ2-7; the D gene could be TRBD1 or TRBD2 (5 bases each). Germline V gives CDR1 LGHDT, CDR2 YNNKEL (reference sequence). This CDR3 comprises 12 residues. CDR3: CAISRGAYEQYF. Written as DNA, the CDR3 is TGTGCCATCAGCCGAGGGGCCTACGAGCAGTACTTC.

This clonotype was observed many times. This chain joins TRBV5-6 and TRBJ2-2, with 10 bases lining up with TRBD2. This CDR3 region has 15 residues. Germline loops: CDR1 SGHDT, CDR2 YYEEEE. The V and J ends lost 1 base and 7 bases, in that order; junction bases with no gene match: 4. CDR3 nucleotide sequence: TGTGCCAGCAGCTTGAGCCTAGCGGGAGTCGGGGAGCTGTTTTTT. Protein: CASSLSLAGVGELFF.

For this clonotype: A read error likely explains this, since a far larger clone differs by one base. The J gene is TRBJ2-7, the V gene TRBV6-8; the match to TRBD2 covers 8 bases. CDR3 length: 17 amino acids. Germline loops: CDR1 MNHGY, CDR2 SAAAGT. The ends lost 0 bases at V and 3 bases at J; junction bases unmatched: 10. Written as DNA, the CDR3 is TGTGCCAGCAGTTACTCCTACGACAGCGGGGGCTACTACGAGCAGTACTTC. As protein: CASSYSYDSGGYYEQYF.

This clonotype was recorded a few times. The V gene is TRBV10-3, the J gene TRBJ1-1; possibly TRBD1 for D (5 bases). Deletions cut 7 bases from V and 3 bases from J, with 12 bases between. Germline-derived CDR1 and CDR2 are ENHRY and SYGVKD. The CDR3 sequence is 13 residues long. CDR3 region: CAITAGGDTEAFF. CDR3 in DNA: TGTGCCATCACTGCCGGGGGAGACACTGAAGCTTTCTTT.

The rearrangement joins TRBV7-2 to TRBJ2-1; a weak D match, TRBD2 (5 bases). Germline CDR1 reads SGHTA; CDR2 reads FQGNSA. This CDR3 region has 15 residues. Trimming shortened V by 5 bases and J by 4 bases, and 15 bases separated the two germline ends. Here the CDR3 DNA reads TGTGCCAGCAGCGATGGCCTAACGGGATACAATGAGCAGTTCTTC. The encoded protein is CASSDGLTGYNEQFF.

There are many counts of this clonotype. The rearrangement uses TRBV20-1 and TRBJ2-3, with a weak D call TRBD2 (5 bases). V was pared by 3 bases and J by 4 bases, with 11 bases between. The CDR3 sequence is 13 residues long. Per germline, CDR1 DFQATT and CDR2 SNEGSKA (reference sequence). The CDR3 DNA reads as TGCAGTGCTAGCTTACTAGTTTCAGATACGCAGTATTTT. Protein sequence: CSASLLVSDTQYF.

This clonotype was found once. This sequence is one base from a far larger clone and is likely a read error. The chain employs TRBV6-4 and TRBJ2-5; TRBD2 matches 9 bases. The CDR3 contains 16 residues. CDR1 MRHNA and CDR2 SNTAGT come from the germline V gene. Trimming took 3 bases from V and 8 from J; bases not matched to a gene: 13. The DNA of the CDR3 is TGTGCCAGCAGTGAAGCCCGGCTAGCGGGAATAGATACCCAGTACTTC. Residues: CASSEARLAGIDTQYF.

The count of this clonotype is one. A far larger clone is only one base removed, so a read error is likely. As the CDR3 is not closed by the conserved phenylalanine or tryptophan, this likely results from a read error. The DNA for the CDR3 is TGTGCCAGCAGTTTGGGGACTAGTACAGATACGCAGTATCTT. It yields the protein CASSLGTSTDTQYL. The chain carries TRBV12-3 or TRBV12-4 and TRBJ2-3; TRBD2 aligns across 8 bases. V lost 3 bases to trimming and J lost 3 bases; unmatched junction nucleotides: 2. The CDR3 runs 14 residues.

The chain combines TRBV11-2 with TRBJ2-3, with 10 bases lining up with TRBD2. V lost 3 bases to trimming and J lost 0 bases; unmatched junction nucleotides: 3. This CDR3 spans 16 amino acids. Looked up from germline, CDR1 is SGHAT and CDR2 is FQNNGV. This CDR3 reads CASSFSGRGSTDTQYF. The CDR3, as DNA: TGTGCCAGCAGCTTCAGCGGGAGGGGGAGCACAGATACGCAGTATTTT.

The table lists this clonotype with many counts. This chain connects TRBV27 to TRBJ2-1, with D perhaps TRBD1 (6 bases). With 1 base removed from V and 6 bases from J, the gap between germline ends came to 19 bases. Germline assignment: CDR1 MNHEY and CDR2 SMNVEV (reference sequence). This CDR3 spans 17 amino acids. The CDR3 DNA reads TGTGCCAGCAGTTTATTCCGGCCAGGGGTCGCATCCAATGAGCAGTTCTTC. Amino acid sequence: CASSLFRPGVASNEQFF.

The V and J genes are TRBV15 and TRBJ2-1; D ambiguous. Per the germline V gene, CDR1 is LNHNV and CDR2 is YYDKDF (reference sequence). Trimming left V 2 bases short and J 8 bases short, with 13 bases between. The CDR3 contains 14 residues. CDR3 protein: CATSRSKGIDEQFF. Here the CDR3 DNA reads TGTGCCACCAGCAGAAGTAAAGGGATCGATGAGCAGTTCTTC.

In its sample, this clonotype was seen many times. The V and J genes are TRBV20-1 and TRBJ2-1; no definite D call. CDR1 is DFQATT, CDR2 SNEGSKA, per germline (reference sequence). The V and J ends lost 6 bases and 5 bases respectively, with 17 bases between them. The CDR3 is 14 amino acids. Here the CDR3 reads CSAPRGGTDNEQFF. CDR3 nucleotides: TGCAGTGCCCCCCGTGGCGGAACTGACAATGAGCAGTTCTTC.

Of note for this clonotype: A read error may be the cause here, since a much bigger clone is one base away. The rearrangement joins TRBV15 to TRBJ2-3; no definite D call. The length of the CDR3 is 14 residues. Per germline, CDR1 LNHNV and CDR2 YYDKDF (reference sequence). Trimming stripped 6 bases from V and 1 base from J, with 11 bases between. The CDR3 spells CATSGRLGTDTQYF. The CDR3 coding sequence is TGTGCCACCAGTGGGCGTCTCGGCACAGATACGCAGTATTTT. The full variable domain, rest sourced from reference TRBV15 and TRBJ2-3, is DAMVIQNPRYQVTQFGKPVTLSCSQTLNHNVMYWYQQKSSQAPKLLFHYYDKDFNNEADTPDNFQSRRPNTSFCFLDIRSPGLGDTAMYLCATSGRLGTDTQYFGPGTRLTVL.

There are many counts of this clonotype. CDR3 bases: TGTGCCAGCAGCGGGGACAGTCATCAGCCCCAGCATTTT. Its protein is CASSGDSHQPQHF. V and J are TRBV2 and TRBJ1-5; 7 nucleotides align to TRBD1. The germline CDR1 and CDR2 sequences are SNHLY and FYNNEI. Unmatched junction bases numbered 4, after V lost 6 bases and J lost 5 bases. This CDR3 contains 13 residues.

The chain carries TRBV5-6 and TRBJ2-2, with 12 bases identical to TRBD2. V was pared by 5 bases and J by 0 bases, with 8 bases of the junction left unmatched. This CDR3 contains 18 residues. Germline values: CDR1 SGHDT, CDR2 YYEEEE. The DNA of the CDR3 is TGTGCCAGCAGGGTCGGACTAGCGGGGCTTCCGAACACCGGGGAGCTGTTTTTT. As protein: CASRVGLAGLPNTGELFF.